The 5 T cell receptor beta chains below were found in one sample sequenced in a study of OX40 agonist ivuxolimab in advanced cancers. This table comes from immunoSEQ multiplex PCR, and its TCRdb copy is limited to in-frame clones, with some not included. The data show 43,000 or so clones, about 87% seen once. The material sequenced was CD4+ or CD8+ T cells sorted from blood, taken in a trial of the OX40 agonist ivuxolimab. The receptor set was obtained from an adult with an advanced solid tumor such as melanoma, head and neck, liver or kidney cancer.

The chain is built from TRBV13 and TRBJ2-1; 14 nucleotides match TRBD2. The CDR3 has 14 residues. The germline V gene has CDR1 PRHDT and CDR2 FYEKMQ (reference sequence). V gave up 6 bases and J gave up 10 bases; unmatched junction bases: 5. The CDR3 spells CASRRTSGGPEQFF. In DNA, the CDR3 is TGTGCCAGCAGGCGGACTAGCGGGGGGCCGGAGCAGTTCTTC.

This chain connects TRBV27 to TRBJ2-1, with D hard to call. Germline V CDR1 and CDR2: MNHEY, SMNVEV (reference sequence). The CDR3 has 14 amino acids. Trimming stripped 5 bases from V and 3 bases from J, with 11 bases between. CDR3 residues: CASSPPGLYNEQFF. The CDR3 DNA reads as TGTGCCAGCAGTCCCCCCGGCCTCTACAATGAGCAGTTCTTC.

The chain joins TRBV11-2 to TRBJ2-7; 8 bases are a match to TRBD1. Germline CDR1 and CDR2: SGHAT and FQNNGV. With 5 bases clipped from V and 3 bases from J, the junction kept 12 bases outside the gene matches. There are 16 residues in the CDR3. CDR3 loop: CASSPGQAQGGYEQYF. The CDR3 nucleotides are TGTGCCAGCAGCCCGGGACAGGCCCAAGGCGGCTACGAGCAGTACTTC.

Comment on this clone: Its ends do not fully match the called genes, so a read error is possible. The chain recombines TRBV5-1 with TRBJ2-1; 10 bases align to TRBD2. Looked up from germline, CDR1 is SGHRS and CDR2 is YFSETQ. The CDR3 covers 13 residues. The CDR3, as DNA: TGCGCCAGCAGCTTTGGACTAGCGGATGAGCGGTTCTTC. Translation: CASSFGLADERFF.

The chain employs TRBV28 and TRBJ2-5; 9 bases match TRBD1. Germline lookup yields CDR1 MDHEN and CDR2 SYDVKM. The J segment lost 4 bases and the V segment lost 6 bases, leaving 9 bases of the junction unmatched. This CDR3 comprises 15 residues. CDR3 in DNA: TGTGCCAGCAGGGACCTACAGGGGGCGGGAGAGACCCAGTACTTC. It translates to CASRDLQGAGETQYF.